This T cell receptor beta chain was recovered during a study of blood T cell repertoires in COVID-19. Study as a whole: The study drew acute and convalescent COVID-19 samples from the United States, Italy and Spain.

In the source study's methods: The assay estimated nucleated cells by amplifying reference gene primers. This table comes from immunoSEQ multiplex PCR, and its TCRdb copy is limited to in-frame clones, with some not included. Clonal size and the V and J genes are those of that table, whereas D and trimming came from the DNA. The sample has roughly 200,000 clones, more than 70% seen once. The ends lost 2 bases at V and 0 bases at J; junction bases unmatched: 5. Germline values: CDR1 LNHDA, CDR2 SQIVND (reference sequence). The CDR3 runs to 18 residues. Specimen: peripheral blood. This clonotype was sampled from a woman aged 55-69 years with acute or convalescent COVID-19. The chain recombines TRBV19 with TRBJ2-5; 14 bases fit TRBD2. The CDR3 region has the DNA TGTGCCAGTAGTATATCGGGACTAGCGGGGGCGTACCAAGAGACCCAGTACTTC. Its translation is CASSISGLAGAYQETQYF. The variable domain in full, completed from reference TRBV19 and TRBJ2-5, reads DGGITQSPKYLFRKEGQNVTLSCEQNLNHDAMYWYRQDPGQGLRLIYYSQIVNDFQKGDIAEGYSVSREKKESFPLTVTSAQKNPTAFYLCASSISGLAGAYQETQYFGPGTRLLVL.